The 32 T cell receptor beta chains in this list originate from one sample, sequenced in a study of CD8 T cells in Susac syndrome. Roughly 0.45 to 1 ug RNA was reverse transcribed with random hexamers. TCRdb reprocessed the immunoSEQ multiplex PCR reads via MiXCR and lists one record per CDR3 protein. There are just over 300,000 distinct CDR3 sequences in the sample; about 90% occur only once, and around 0.07% lies in the top ten. Sequenced material: CD4+ T cells from PBMCs. Receptors originate from a human donor with multiple sclerosis.

The chain joins TRBV10-3 to TRBJ2-7; D could derive from TRBD1 or TRBD2 (6 bases each). Germline V gene lookup returns CDR1 ENHRY and CDR2 SYGVKD. The CDR3 spans 15 residues. Trimming removed 3 bases from V and 0 bases from J, with 12 bases in between. In DNA, the CDR3 is TGTGCCATCAGTGATTCGGGGGCGGGCTCCTACGAGCAGTACTTC. Residues: CAISDSGAGSYEQYF.

The chain couples TRBV5-6 to TRBJ2-1, with TRBD2 matching 15 bases. V shed 4 bases and J 10 bases; nucleotides not matched to a gene: 15. CDR1 and CDR2 (germline): SGHDT, YYEEEE. This CDR3 has 18 amino acids. CDR3 DNA sequence: TGTGCCAGCAGCCTGACCCCCCACGGGACTAGCGGGAGGCGGGAGCAGTTCTTC. Amino acid sequence: CASSLTPHGTSGRREQFF.

The chain is built from TRBV20-1 and TRBJ2-3; 8 positions match TRBD2. J lost 7 bases, V lost 3 bases, and 21 bases had no gene match. Looked up from germline, CDR1 is DFQATT and CDR2 is SNEGSKA (reference sequence). CDR3 length: 18 amino acids. The CDR3, as DNA: TGCAGTGCTAGTCCGGGTTTATTGGGAGCGGGGGCCGGGAATACGCAGTATTTT. This translates into CSASPGLLGAGAGNTQYF.

The sample holds one count of this clonotype. V is TRBV5-6 and J is TRBJ1-3; D gene unclear. The germline V and J ends were trimmed by 4 bases and 0 bases, with 11 bases remaining between them. Germline CDR1 is SGHDT and CDR2 is YYEEEE. The length of the CDR3 is 15 residues. The CDR3 region is CASSPYGFSGNTIYF. CDR3 nucleotide sequence: TGTGCCAGCAGCCCTTATGGGTTCTCTGGAAACACCATATATTTT.

This rearrangement joins TRBV5-1 to TRBJ1-2, with TRBD1 matching over 8 bases. The CDR3 spans 13 residues. After removal of 5 bases from V and 8 bases from J, the junction contained 8 bases not matched to a gene. CDR1 SGHRS and CDR2 YFSETQ come from the germline V gene. CDR3 coding DNA: TGCGCCAGCAGGTGGGGACAGGAGGCCGGCTACACCTTC. Protein sequence: CASRWGQEAGYTF.

This chain joins TRBV6-5 and TRBJ1-4; 9 bases fit TRBD1. V lost 1 base to trimming and J lost 7 bases; unmatched junction nucleotides: 4. The CDR3 covers 15 residues. In germline, CDR1 is MNHEY, CDR2 SVGAGI. CDR3 DNA: TGTGCCAGCAGTTACTTTTCGGGACAGGGTGAAAAACTGTTTTTT. Protein sequence: CASSYFSGQGEKLFF.

The V gene is TRBV5-1, the J gene TRBJ2-2; TRBD1 agrees at 7 bases. The CDR3 is 14 residues long. Per germline, CDR1 SGHRS and CDR2 YFSETQ. The J segment lost 6 bases and the V segment lost 4 bases, leaving 6 bases of the junction unmatched. The CDR3, as DNA: TGCGCCAGCAGCGCCGACAGGGTCGCCGGGGAGCTGTTTTTT. It encodes CASSADRVAGELFF. Combining the CDR3 with reference TRBV5-1 and TRBJ2-2 gives the whole variable domain KAGVTQTPRYLIKTRGQQVTLSCSPISGHRSVSWYQQTPGQGLQFLFEYFSETQRNKGNFPGRFSGRQFSNSRSEMNVSTLELGDSALYLCASSADRVAGELFFGEGSRLTVL.

V and J are TRBV10-1 and TRBJ2-2; D is unclear. Germline V CDR1 and CDR2: WNHNN, SYGVQD (reference sequence). The CDR3 is made up of 14 amino acids. Trimming shortened V by 3 bases and J by 1 base, and 6 bases separated the two germline ends. CDR3 loop: CASSDRMNTGELFF. The CDR3 DNA reads as TGCGCCAGCAGTGACAGGATGAACACCGGGGAGCTGTTTTTT.

The CDR3 sequence is CASSWTSGGAQHTDTQYF. The CDR3 DNA is TGTGCCAGCAGCTGGACTAGCGGGGGTGCCCAACACACAGATACGCAGTATTTT. The gene calls are TRBV2 and TRBJ2-3, with 13 nucleotides matching TRBD2. Germline V lookup: CDR1 SNHLY, CDR2 FYNNEI. This CDR3 is 18 amino acids long. V trimming: 6 bases; J trimming: 2 bases; junction bases outside the gene matches: 11.

The chain recombines TRBV5-1 with TRBJ2-5; TRBD2 matches 10 bases. This CDR3 has 14 amino acids. The germline V gene encodes CDR1 SGHRS and CDR2 YFSETQ. With V trimmed by 6 bases and J by 4 bases, 6 bases remained unmatched. In DNA, the CDR3 is TGCGCCAGCATGAGCGGGGGGGCCGGAGAGACCCAGTACTTC. This translates into CASMSGGAGETQYF.

V is TRBV20-1 and J is TRBJ2-5; possible D gene TRBD1, 5 bases. The CDR3 covers 16 residues. Germline V gives CDR1 DFQATT, CDR2 SNEGSKA (reference sequence). V lost 0 bases, J lost 0 bases, and 14 bases lay in between. The CDR3 region has the DNA TGCAGTGCTAGAGATCTAAGGGGCGAGTACCAAGAGACCCAGTACTTC. Encoded protein: CSARDLRGEYQETQYF.

The chain uses TRBV19 and TRBJ1-2; 8 nucleotides align to TRBD1. The CDR3 is made up of 16 amino acids. CDR1 and CDR2 from the germline V gene are LNHDA and SQIVND (reference sequence). The junction had 8 bases not matched to a gene; V was cut back by 5 bases and J by 0 bases. CDR3 nucleotide sequence: TGTGCCAGTAGTCCGAGACAGGGGCCATCTAACTATGGCTACACCTTC. Amino acids: CASSPRQGPSNYGYTF.

The chain joins TRBV20-1 to TRBJ2-3; TRBD2 agrees at 7 bases. Germline values: CDR1 DFQATT, CDR2 SNEGSKA (reference sequence). CDR3 size: 16 residues. After removal of 1 base from V and 2 bases from J, the junction contained 9 bases not matched to a gene. Here the CDR3 DNA reads TGCAGTGCTAGAGGCGCCGGGACTATGGTCACAGATACGCAGTATTTT. This encodes CSARGAGTMVTDTQYF.

The table lists this clonotype with a count of one. The chain links TRBV2 to TRBJ2-2; D remains unclear. The CDR3 sequence is 14 residues long. The germline V gene encodes CDR1 SNHLY and CDR2 FYNNEI. Between the trimmed V and J ends, which lost 5 bases and 0 bases, there was a span of 7 bases. CDR3 nucleotides: TGTGCCAGCAGTCCGACAACGAACACCGGGGAGCTGTTTTTT. Its protein is CASSPTTNTGELFF.

V is TRBV12-3 or TRBV12-4 and J is TRBJ1-5, with D hard to call. This CDR3 has 13 residues. With 2 bases removed from V and 7 bases from J, the gap between germline ends came to 9 bases. As DNA, the CDR3 is TGTGCCAGCAGTTTAATGGGAGTCCAGCCCCAGCATTTT. Protein product: CASSLMGVQPQHF.

The chain joins TRBV20-1 to TRBJ2-7; 7 bases are a match to TRBD2. Germline values: CDR1 DFQATT, CDR2 SNEGSKA (reference sequence). CDR3 length equals 15 residues. V lost 2 bases, J lost 0 bases, and 7 bases stayed unmatched. The CDR3 reads CSARRASGDSYEQYF. CDR3 nucleotide sequence: TGCAGTGCTAGAAGAGCTAGCGGAGACTCCTACGAGCAGTACTTC.

The gene calls are TRBV20-1 and TRBJ1-5, with D unclear. Trimming took 0 bases from V and 5 from J, leaving 11 bases between them. The V gene's germline CDR1 is DFQATT and CDR2 SNEGSKA (reference sequence). The CDR3 contains 14 residues. The CDR3 loop reads CSARDPQYDQPQHF. DNA for the CDR3: TGCAGTGCTAGAGATCCCCAGTATGATCAGCCCCAGCATTTT.

This clonotype was detected only a few times. This chain connects TRBV2 to TRBJ2-7; a weak D match, TRBD1 (6 bases). CDR1 is SNHLY, CDR2 FYNNEI, per germline. CDR3 size: 14 residues. Trimming cost V 3 bases and J 2 bases, with 11 bases left between them. The CDR3 DNA sequence: TGTGCCAGCAGTGATTCAGGGGAAGCCTACGAGCAGTACTTC. Its translation is CASSDSGEAYEQYF. The full variable domain, completed using reference TRBV2 and TRBJ2-7, is EPEVTQTPSHQVTQMGQEVILRCVPISNHLYFYWYRQILGQKVEFLVSFYNNEISEKSEIFDDQFSVERPDGSNFTLKIRSTKLEDSAMYFCASSDSGEAYEQYFGPGTRLTVT.

V gene TRBV5-1 combines with J gene TRBJ1-4, with D unresolved. The CDR3 has 12 amino acids. Trimming stripped 7 bases from V and 3 bases from J, with 7 bases between. The V gene's germline CDR1 is SGHRS and CDR2 YFSETQ. The chain's CDR3 is CASSAPNEKLFF. DNA for the CDR3: TGCGCCAGCTCAGCCCCTAATGAAAAACTGTTTTTT.

The J gene is TRBJ2-1, the V gene TRBV6-1; 7 bases align to TRBD2. The CDR3 loop spans 15 amino acids. The V gene's germline CDR1 is MNHNS and CDR2 SASEGT. After removal of 5 bases from V and 5 bases from J, the junction contained 9 bases not matched to a gene. CDR3 in amino acids: CASSSHPGTNNEQFF. The CDR3 coding sequence is TGTGCCAGCAGTTCTCACCCCGGGACTAACAATGAGCAGTTCTTC.

This chain joins TRBV4-3 and TRBJ2-2; 11 positions agree with TRBD2. J was trimmed by 5 bases and V by 3 bases; bases with no gene match: 5. The CDR3 has 16 amino acids. Germline assignment: CDR1 LGHNA and CDR2 YSLEER. Written as DNA, the CDR3 is TGCGCCAGCAGCCATGTAGGGACTAGCGGTACCGGGGAGCTGTTTTTT. Translated: CASSHVGTSGTGELFF.

This sequence joins TRBV18 and TRBJ1-1, with TRBD1 identical over 10 bases. Germline loops: CDR1 KGHSH, CDR2 LQKENI. V lost 3 bases and J lost 6; bases outside the gene matches: 7. The length of the CDR3 is 15 residues. The CDR3 loop reads CASSPGQGEIPEAFF. CDR3 coding DNA: TGTGCCAGCTCACCTGGACAGGGGGAGATACCTGAAGCTTTCTTT.

V and J are TRBV30 and TRBJ1-2; D uncertain. V lost 2 bases and J 8 bases, leaving 12 bases between the germline ends. The germline V gene encodes CDR1 GTSNPN and CDR2 SVGIG (reference sequence). This CDR3 region has 12 residues. This CDR3 is CAWSSTVTGYTF. The DNA of the CDR3 is TGTGCCTGGAGTAGTACAGTGACGGGCTACACCTTC. The full variable domain, in which reference TRBV30 and TRBJ1-2 provide the parts outside the CDR3, is SQTIHQWPATLVQPVGSPLSLECTVEGTSNPNLYWYRQAAGRGLQLLFYSVGIGQISSEVPQNLSASRPQDRQFILSSKKLLLSDSGFYLCAWSSTVTGYTFGSGTRLTVV.

This sequence joins TRBV7-9 and TRBJ1-2, with 9 bases that match TRBD1. The V gene's germline CDR1 is SEHNR and CDR2 FQNEAQ (reference sequence). Unmatched junction bases numbered 8, after V lost 1 base and J lost 14 bases. The CDR3 consists of 13 residues. The CDR3 sequence: CASSLEGDRVQTF. CDR3 DNA sequence: TGTGCCAGCAGCTTAGAGGGGGACAGGGTCCAGACCTTC.

The V and J genes are TRBV2 and TRBJ2-2; D possibly matches TRBD1 or TRBD2 (5 bases each). The ends were cut back, 8 bases at V and 6 bases at J, with 13 bases in the middle. The germline V gene encodes CDR1 SNHLY and CDR2 FYNNEI. The CDR3 runs to 13 residues. DNA of the CDR3: TGTGCCAGCCAAGGACTGGGGCCCGGGGAGCTGTTTTTT. It is translated as CASQGLGPGELFF.

This chain uses TRBV5-1 with TRBJ2-7; TRBD1 matches 8 bases. CDR3 length: 15 residues. Germline lookup yields CDR1 SGHRS and CDR2 YFSETQ. With V trimmed by 3 bases and J by 4 bases, 9 bases remained unmatched. In nucleotides, the CDR3 is TGCGCCAGCAGCTGGGAGACAGGGGCGGTGTACGAGCAGTACTTC. It is translated as CASSWETGAVYEQYF. The full variable domain, in which reference TRBV5-1 and TRBJ2-7 provide the parts outside the CDR3, is KAGVTQTPRYLIKTRGQQVTLSCSPISGHRSVSWYQQTPGQGLQFLFEYFSETQRNKGNFPGRFSGRQFSNSRSEMNVSTLELGDSALYLCASSWETGAVYEQYFGPGTRLTVT.

The CDR3 region is CASSQDVQYQETQYF. The CDR3 DNA is TGCGCCAGCAGCCAAGATGTCCAGTACCAAGAGACCCAGTACTTC. This sequence joins TRBV4-1 and TRBJ2-5, with D unresolved. The CDR3 is made up of 15 amino acids. Trimming removed 0 bases from V and 0 bases from J, with 8 bases in between. Per the germline V gene, CDR1 is MGHRA and CDR2 is YSYEKL.

The J gene is TRBJ1-2, the V gene TRBV23-1; perhaps TRBD1 as D (5 bases). TRBV23-1 is sorted into the ORF group, with uncertain function. This CDR3 is built from 14 residues. Trimming took 8 bases from V and 8 from J, leaving 21 bases between them. The CDR3 bases are TGCGCCAGCCCTTGTCGTGGGGGAAAAAAGGGCTACACCTTC. Its protein product is CASPCRGGKKGYTF.

This sequence joins TRBV11-2 and TRBJ2-7; 12 bases map to TRBD1. J lost 3 bases, V lost 3 bases, and 12 bases had no gene match. In germline, CDR1 is SGHAT, CDR2 FQNNGV. The CDR3 has 18 amino acids. CDR3 coding DNA: TGTGCCAGCAGCTTGTCCGGGACAGGGGGCTACAGCCGCTACGAGCAGTACTTC. This sequence encodes CASSLSGTGGYSRYEQYF.

The V call is TRBV20-1, the J call TRBJ2-7; 11 nucleotides match TRBD2. Germline values: CDR1 DFQATT, CDR2 SNEGSKA (reference sequence). There are 15 residues in the CDR3. The junction had 5 bases not matched to a gene; V was cut back by 0 bases and J by 4 bases. The CDR3 protein is CSARDPSGRYYEQYF. Written as DNA, the CDR3 is TGCAGTGCTAGAGATCCTAGCGGGAGGTATTACGAGCAGTACTTC.

The CDR3 DNA reads TGTGCCACCAGTGAGGGAAGGAGGTACAATGAGCAGTTCTTC. Its translation: CATSEGRRYNEQFF. This chain links TRBV24-1 with TRBJ2-1; tentatively, D is TRBD2 (5 bases). Germline V CDR1 and CDR2: KGHDR, SFDVKD. V was pared by 4 bases and J by 4 bases, with 10 bases between. The length of the CDR3 is 14 residues.

In DNA form, the CDR3 reads TGTGCCAGCAGTTCTCCAGGGGGCAGGACTTCCTACGAGCAGTACTTC. It yields the protein CASSSPGGRTSYEQYF. The rearrangement joins TRBV27 to TRBJ2-7; 8 nucleotides align to TRBD1. The length of the CDR3 is 16 residues. V shed 4 bases, J shed 1 base, and the junction held 9 bases outside the gene matches. Per germline, CDR1 MNHEY and CDR2 SMNVEV (reference sequence).